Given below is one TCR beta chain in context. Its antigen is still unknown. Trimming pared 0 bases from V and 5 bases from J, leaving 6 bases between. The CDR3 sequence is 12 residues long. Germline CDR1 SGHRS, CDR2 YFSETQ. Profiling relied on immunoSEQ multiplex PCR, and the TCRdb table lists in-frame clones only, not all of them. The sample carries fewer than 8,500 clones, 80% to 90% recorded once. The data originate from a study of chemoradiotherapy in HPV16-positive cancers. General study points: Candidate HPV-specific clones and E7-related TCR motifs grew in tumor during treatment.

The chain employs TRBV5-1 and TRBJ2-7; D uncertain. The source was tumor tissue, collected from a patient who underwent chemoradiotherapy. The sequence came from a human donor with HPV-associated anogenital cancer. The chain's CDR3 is CASSLAGHEQYF. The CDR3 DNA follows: TGCGCCAGCAGCTTGGCAGGACACGAGCAGTACTTC.